The rows below give T cell receptor beta chains drawn from one sample of a study of response to subunit inactivated influenza vaccine. Via MiXCR, TCRdb re-called the RT-PCR reads, giving one row per CDR3 protein. Of hundreds of thousands of distinct CDR3 sequences in the sample, 15% to 17% were seen once. Sequenced here: PBMCs from blood, sampled 12 days after vaccination. Source of these receptors: a man aged 50-59 years who received an inactivated influenza vaccine. The CDR3 runs from the conserved cysteine through the conserved F or W. The D gene is left open where the match is weak. Clone sizes are given selectively: once, few, many, or a class where the clone is expanded.

abundance: .; d_gene: .; j_gene: TRBJ1-1; v_gene: TRBV9; CDR3nt: TGTGCCAGCAGCGTAAGCGTGAACACTGAAGCTTTCTTT; CDR3aa: CASSVSVNTEAFF
abundance: .; d_gene: TRBD1; j_gene: TRBJ1-2; v_gene: TRBV29-1; CDR3nt: TGCAGCGTGAGTTCCGGGACAGATCTTCGTGGCTACACCTTC; CDR3aa: CSVSSGTDLRGYTF
abundance: many; d_gene: TRBD1; j_gene: TRBJ1-1; v_gene: TRBV2; CDR3nt: TGTGCCAGTTCGGGACAGCTGAACACTGAAGCTTTCTTT; CDR3aa: CASSGQLNTEAFF
abundance: many; d_gene: .; j_gene: TRBJ1-2; v_gene: TRBV4-2; CDR3nt: TGTGCCAGCAGCCAAGACCCCGCGGTAATCCACGCTAACTATGGCTACACCTTC; CDR3aa: CASSQDPAVIHANYGYTF
abundance: .; d_gene: .; j_gene: TRBJ2-3; v_gene: TRBV7-6; CDR3nt: TGTGCCAGCAGCTCCCGGACGGGGCTCACAGATACGCAGTATTTT; CDR3aa: CASSSRTGLTDTQYF
abundance: many; d_gene: .; j_gene: TRBJ1-3; v_gene: TRBV7-9; CDR3nt: TGTGCCAGCAGCTTAGCCGGAGGAAACACCATATATTTT; CDR3aa: CASSLAGGNTIYF
abundance: .; d_gene: TRBD1; j_gene: TRBJ1-1; v_gene: TRBV20-1; CDR3nt: TGCAGTGCTAGACCCAACGGACAGGGAGAAGCTTTCTTT; CDR3aa: CSARPNGQGEAFF
abundance: few; d_gene: .; j_gene: TRBJ2-5; v_gene: TRBV15; CDR3nt: TGTGCCACCAGCAGTGGTTTCGGGACCCAGTACTTC; CDR3aa: CATSSGFGTQYF
abundance: .; d_gene: TRBD1; j_gene: TRBJ2-7; v_gene: TRBV27; CDR3nt: TGTGCCAGCAGTAGCGACAGGGGATTGATCGACGAGCAGTACTTC; CDR3aa: CASSSDRGLIDEQYF
abundance: .; d_gene: .; j_gene: TRBJ1-4; v_gene: TRBV10-3; CDR3nt: TGTGCCATCAGTGAGTCGAGAGTTAGCACAGGGTCTAATGAAAAAGTGTTTTTT; CDR3aa: CAISESRVSTGSNEKVFF
abundance: .; d_gene: .; j_gene: TRBJ2-1; v_gene: TRBV5-1; CDR3nt: TGCGCCAGCAGCTTGACTTTACTAGATGAGCAGTTCTTC; CDR3aa: CASSLTLLDEQFF
abundance: few; d_gene: .; j_gene: TRBJ1-4; v_gene: TRBV14; CDR3nt: TGTGCCAGCAGTGGGCAGCTTAATGAAAAACTGTTTTTT; CDR3aa: CASSGQLNEKLFF
abundance: .; d_gene: .; j_gene: TRBJ2-7; v_gene: TRBV7-2; CDR3nt: TGTGCCAGCAGCTTAGAAGGGACAAACTACGAGCAGTACTTC; CDR3aa: CASSLEGTNYEQYF
abundance: .; d_gene: TRBD2; j_gene: TRBJ2-3; v_gene: TRBV7-2; CDR3nt: TGTGCCAGCAGCTTTAGCGGGGGGGCGGTGGCAGATACGCAGTATTTT; CDR3aa: CASSFSGGAVADTQYF
abundance: .; d_gene: .; j_gene: TRBJ1-1; v_gene: TRBV18; CDR3nt: TGTGCCAGCTCACCGGGTGAGGTTGAAGCTTTCTTT; CDR3aa: CASSPGEVEAFF
abundance: few; d_gene: TRBD2; j_gene: TRBJ2-5; v_gene: TRBV7-2; CDR3nt: TGTGCCAGCAGCTTAACTAGCGGGGGGTCCTATGAGACCCAGTACTTC; CDR3aa: CASSLTSGGSYETQYF
abundance: .; d_gene: TRBD2; j_gene: TRBJ2-1; v_gene: TRBV20-1; CDR3nt: TGCAGTGCTAGCGAGACTAGCGGGAACTACAATGAGCAGTTCTTC; CDR3aa: CSASETSGNYNEQFF
abundance: few; d_gene: TRBD1; j_gene: TRBJ1-6; v_gene: TRBV7-2; CDR3nt: TGTGCCAGCAGCTTTGGACAGGGCTGGAATTCACCCCTCCACTTT; CDR3aa: CASSFGQGWNSPLHF
abundance: few; d_gene: TRBD1; j_gene: TRBJ1-1; v_gene: TRBV20-1; CDR3nt: TGCAGTGCGTTCAGGGGGCTTTTCGCTGAAGCTTTCTTT; CDR3aa: CSAFRGLFAEAFF
abundance: .; d_gene: .; j_gene: TRBJ2-2; v_gene: TRBV6-1; CDR3nt: TGTGCCAGCATCCACAGGGGGACTACTAATTACCCGAACACCGGGGAGCTGTTTTTT; CDR3aa: CASIHRGTTNYPNTGELFF
abundance: many; d_gene: .; j_gene: TRBJ2-5; v_gene: TRBV29-1; CDR3nt: TGCAGCGTTGCCCCAGGGCTGGGCCAAGAGACCCAGTACTTC; CDR3aa: CSVAPGLGQETQYF
abundance: .; d_gene: .; j_gene: TRBJ1-2; v_gene: TRBV11-2; CDR3nt: TGTGCCAGCAGCTATACAGGAGTGAGCGGCTACACCTTC; CDR3aa: CASSYTGVSGYTF
abundance: many; d_gene: .; j_gene: TRBJ1-1; v_gene: TRBV20-1; CDR3nt: TGCAGTGCTAGAGATGGAACAGTTAACACTGAAGCTTTCTTT; CDR3aa: CSARDGTVNTEAFF
abundance: few; d_gene: TRBD1; j_gene: TRBJ2-3; v_gene: TRBV12-3/TRBV12-4; CDR3nt: TGTGCCAGCAGTCGGTCGACAGGGGAAGATACGCAGTATTTT; CDR3aa: CASSRSTGEDTQYF
abundance: .; d_gene: .; j_gene: TRBJ2-1; v_gene: TRBV4-3; CDR3nt: TGCGCCAGCAGCCAAGATCGAGGGAGAGCCTACAATGAGCAGTTCTTC; CDR3aa: CASSQDRGRAYNEQFF
abundance: .; d_gene: TRBD2; j_gene: TRBJ2-5; v_gene: TRBV5-5; CDR3nt: TGTGCCAGCATCCGTGGACTAGCGCTGGAGACCCAGTACTTC; CDR3aa: CASIRGLALETQYF
abundance: .; d_gene: TRBD1; j_gene: TRBJ1-2; v_gene: TRBV5-5; CDR3nt: TGTGCCAGCAGGACCCGGGACAGCCTGAACTATGGCTACACCTTC; CDR3aa: CASRTRDSLNYGYTF
abundance: .; d_gene: .; j_gene: TRBJ2-5; v_gene: TRBV10-3; CDR3nt: TGTGCCATCAGTGGGGGGTTTGGAGGGGAGACCCAGTACTTC; CDR3aa: CAISGGFGGETQYF
abundance: few; d_gene: .; j_gene: TRBJ2-7; v_gene: TRBV24-1; CDR3nt: TGTGCCACCAGTGATCGGAAAGGCGGGGCAGCGTACTTC; CDR3aa: CATSDRKGGAAYF
abundance: .; d_gene: .; j_gene: TRBJ1-1; v_gene: TRBV4-3; CDR3nt: TGCGCCAGCAGCCAGGAGGCGGGGGGCGCCGAAGCTTTCTTT; CDR3aa: CASSQEAGGAEAFF
abundance: few; d_gene: .; j_gene: TRBJ2-1; v_gene: TRBV24-1; CDR3nt: TGTGCCACCAGTCCTAGGACTGGCTCCTACAATGAGCAGTTCTTC; CDR3aa: CATSPRTGSYNEQFF
abundance: .; d_gene: .; j_gene: TRBJ2-1; v_gene: TRBV5-1; CDR3nt: TGCGCCAGCAGCTTGGAACCCCACTCCTACAATGAGCAGTTCTTC; CDR3aa: CASSLEPHSYNEQFF
abundance: few; d_gene: TRBD2; j_gene: TRBJ2-1; v_gene: TRBV7-7; CDR3nt: TGTGCTAGCAGCTTAGCGGGGGCAAATAATGAGCAGTTCTTC; CDR3aa: CASSLAGANNEQFF
abundance: .; d_gene: .; j_gene: TRBJ1-3; v_gene: TRBV12-3/TRBV12-4; CDR3nt: TGTGCCAGCAGTTTTTCAGGGTCCGGAAACACCATATATTTT; CDR3aa: CASSFSGSGNTIYF
abundance: .; d_gene: TRBD2; j_gene: TRBJ2-3; v_gene: TRBV24-1; CDR3nt: TGTGCCACCAGTGACGGACTAGCGGGAATACCCACAGATACGCAGTATTTT; CDR3aa: CATSDGLAGIPTDTQYF
abundance: .; d_gene: TRBD1; j_gene: TRBJ1-2; v_gene: TRBV10-3; CDR3nt: TGTGCCATCAGGGACAGGATGGGCTATGGCTACACCTTC; CDR3aa: CAIRDRMGYGYTF
abundance: .; d_gene: TRBD2; j_gene: TRBJ2-3; v_gene: TRBV28; CDR3nt: TGTGCCACCAGGATTACGGGGGGGATCACTAGCACAGATACGCAGTATTTT; CDR3aa: CATRITGGITSTDTQYF
abundance: few; d_gene: TRBD1; j_gene: TRBJ2-7; v_gene: TRBV7-2; CDR3nt: TGTGCCAGCAGCTCCCGACAGGGTTGGTACGAGCAGTACTTC; CDR3aa: CASSSRQGWYEQYF
abundance: .; d_gene: .; j_gene: TRBJ2-5; v_gene: TRBV5-5; CDR3nt: TGTGCCAGCAGCGGAGGGGGGAGTCAAGAGACCCAGTACTTC; CDR3aa: CASSGGGSQETQYF
abundance: many; d_gene: .; j_gene: TRBJ2-7; v_gene: TRBV6-5; CDR3nt: TGTGCCAGCAGTTTCCGGGCCTCAGGGACCTACGAGCAGTACTTC; CDR3aa: CASSFRASGTYEQYF
abundance: many; d_gene: .; j_gene: TRBJ1-1; v_gene: TRBV9; CDR3nt: TGTGCCAGCAGCGTAGGTTTGGGGGAAGCCACTGAAGCTTTCTTT; CDR3aa: CASSVGLGEATEAFF
abundance: .; d_gene: TRBD2; j_gene: TRBJ2-1; v_gene: TRBV12-3/TRBV12-4; CDR3nt: TGTGCCAGCAGTTACGCTCCCGGGACTAGCGGTCGACTGAGTGAGCAGTTCTTC; CDR3aa: CASSYAPGTSGRLSEQFF
abundance: many; d_gene: TRBD2; j_gene: TRBJ2-1; v_gene: TRBV5-6; CDR3nt: TGTGCCAGCAGCTTTATGACGGGAGGGCCCTCAGTCTCCTACAATGAGCAGTTCTTC; CDR3aa: CASSFMTGGPSVSYNEQFF
abundance: .; d_gene: .; j_gene: TRBJ2-3; v_gene: TRBV6-1; CDR3nt: TGTGCCAGCAGTACCGGGACGGTCAGCACAGATACGCAGTATTTT; CDR3aa: CASSTGTVSTDTQYF
abundance: few; d_gene: TRBD1; j_gene: TRBJ2-7; v_gene: TRBV20-1; CDR3nt: TGCAGTACAGGGGGCCCCTACGAGCAGTACTTC; CDR3aa: CSTGGPYEQYF
abundance: many; d_gene: .; j_gene: TRBJ2-3; v_gene: TRBV20-1; CDR3nt: TGCAGTGCTAGAGGTGGGAGACGCACAGATACGCAGTATTTT; CDR3aa: CSARGGRRTDTQYF
abundance: many; d_gene: TRBD2; j_gene: TRBJ2-7; v_gene: TRBV18; CDR3nt: TGTGCCAGCTCAGGACTAGATTTCTACGAGCAGTACTTC; CDR3aa: CASSGLDFYEQYF
abundance: few; d_gene: .; j_gene: TRBJ1-5; v_gene: TRBV20-1; CDR3nt: TGCAGTGCTGCGACCGGGACTCAGCCCCAGCATTTT; CDR3aa: CSAATGTQPQHF
abundance: few; d_gene: .; j_gene: TRBJ1-1; v_gene: TRBV15; CDR3nt: TGTGCCACCAGCAGCCCTGGCTTTAGACCTAACACTGAAGCTTTCTTT; CDR3aa: CATSSPGFRPNTEAFF
abundance: .; d_gene: .; j_gene: TRBJ1-5; v_gene: TRBV21-1; CDR3nt: TGTGCCAGCAGTGAGGGACAGGACAATCAGCCCCAGCATTTT; CDR3aa: CASSEGQDNQPQHF
abundance: .; d_gene: TRBD2; j_gene: TRBJ2-3; v_gene: TRBV20-1; CDR3nt: TGCAGTGCTAGGGTACTAGCGGGGAACACAGATACGCAGTATTTT; CDR3aa: CSARVLAGNTDTQYF
abundance: once; d_gene: TRBD2; j_gene: TRBJ2-3; v_gene: TRBV18; CDR3nt: TGTGCCAGCTCACCACCGACTAGCCTCTCGACAGATACGCAGTATTTT; CDR3aa: CASSPPTSLSTDTQYF
abundance: few; d_gene: .; j_gene: TRBJ2-1; v_gene: TRBV7-2; CDR3nt: TGTGCCAGCAGACGGGGACCCTCCTACAATGAGCAGTTCTTC; CDR3aa: CASRRGPSYNEQFF
abundance: .; d_gene: TRBD1; j_gene: TRBJ2-6; v_gene: TRBV6-2/TRBV6-3; CDR3nt: TGTGCCAGCAGTTGGGACAGGGATTTCTCTGGGGCCAACGTCCTGACTTTC; CDR3aa: CASSWDRDFSGANVLTF
abundance: many; d_gene: .; j_gene: TRBJ2-3; v_gene: TRBV6-6; CDR3nt: TGTGCCAGCAGTGCGGGGAGCACAGATACGCAGTATTTT; CDR3aa: CASSAGSTDTQYF
abundance: many; d_gene: TRBD2; j_gene: TRBJ2-3; v_gene: TRBV20-1; CDR3nt: TGCAGTGCTAGAGTCCCTAGCGGGAGCACAGATACGCAGTATTTT; CDR3aa: CSARVPSGSTDTQYF
abundance: .; d_gene: .; j_gene: TRBJ2-7; v_gene: TRBV11-2; CDR3nt: TGTGCCAGCAGCTTAGCGGTTACTGGGGCGGCCTACGAGCAGTACTTC; CDR3aa: CASSLAVTGAAYEQYF